This record covers a single T cell receptor beta chain. Methods used by the authors: Amplification from reference gene primers served as the basis for estimated nucleated cell counts. The table came from immunoSEQ multiplex PCR; TCRdb's copy has only in-frame clones and leaves some out. D and trimming were read from the DNA, whereas the V and J calls and clone size are those reported in that table. This sample has some 350,000 clones, with nearly 90% found just once. Per germline, CDR1 SGHAT and CDR2 FQNNGV. V dropped 5 bases and J dropped 0; count of bases not matched to a gene: 6. CDR3 length: 15 residues. The data were taken from a study of blood T cell repertoires in COVID-19. Study as a whole: The samples span acute and convalescent COVID-19 from the United States, Italy and Spain.

This sequence was found in a man between 18 and 35 years old with active or convalescent COVID-19. This chain joins TRBV11-2 and TRBJ1-1; TRBD1 aligns across 7 bases. The sample taken for sequencing was peripheral blood. The CDR3 sequence is CASSDRDRLNTEAFF. CDR3 in DNA: TGTGCCAGCAGCGACCGGGACAGACTGAACACTGAAGCTTTCTTT.